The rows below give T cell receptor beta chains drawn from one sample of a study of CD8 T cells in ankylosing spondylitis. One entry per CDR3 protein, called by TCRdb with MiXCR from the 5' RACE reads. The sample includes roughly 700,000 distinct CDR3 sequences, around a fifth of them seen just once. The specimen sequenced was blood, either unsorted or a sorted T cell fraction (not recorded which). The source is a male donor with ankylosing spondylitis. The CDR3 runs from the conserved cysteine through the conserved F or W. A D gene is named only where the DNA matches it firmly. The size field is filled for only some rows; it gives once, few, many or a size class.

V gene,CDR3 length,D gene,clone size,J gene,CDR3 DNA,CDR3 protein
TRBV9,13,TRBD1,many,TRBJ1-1,TGTGCCAGCAGCGGACAGGGGCACACTGAAGCTTTCTTT,CASSGQGHTEAFF
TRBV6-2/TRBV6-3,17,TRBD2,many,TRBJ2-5,TGTGCCAGCAGAGACTTGGGTAGCGGGGGTCACCAAGAGACCCAGTACTTC,CASRDLGSGGHQETQYF
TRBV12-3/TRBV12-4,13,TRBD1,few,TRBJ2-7,TGTGCCAGCAGCTGGGACAGCGTCAACGAGCAGTACTTC,CASSWDSVNEQYF
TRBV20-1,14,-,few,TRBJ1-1,TGCAGTGCCGCATTGAGAGGGGGGAACACTGAAGCTTTCTTT,CSAALRGGNTEAFF
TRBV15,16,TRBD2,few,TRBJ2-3,TGTGCCACCAGCGCGTATGTGGGAGGGCCTGGAGATACGCAGTATTTT,CATSAYVGGPGDTQYF
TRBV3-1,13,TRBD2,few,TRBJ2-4,TGTGCCAGCAGCCTCGGACTAGCGGACATTCAGTACTTC,CASSLGLADIQYF
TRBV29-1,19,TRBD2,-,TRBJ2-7,TGCAGCGTTGATTTCTTAGGACGGGGGCCTAGCGGGGGACCCTACGAGCAGTACTTC,CSVDFLGRGPSGGPYEQYF
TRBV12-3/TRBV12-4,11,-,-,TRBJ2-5,TGTGCCAGCAGTAAAGGGGAGACCCAGTACTTC,CASSKGETQYF
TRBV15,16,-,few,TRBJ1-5,TGTGCCACCAGCAGAGCAAGGGACGGGAGCAATCAGCCCCAGCATTTT,CATSRARDGSNQPQHF
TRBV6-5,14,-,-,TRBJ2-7,TGTGCCAGCAGTTCCCCACAGGCGTCGTACGAGCAGTACTTC,CASSSPQASYEQYF
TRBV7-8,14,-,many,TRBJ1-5,TGTGCCAGCAGCGACGGAGCCGTCTTGAAGCCCCAGCATTTT,CASSDGAVLKPQHF
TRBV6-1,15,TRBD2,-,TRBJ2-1,TGTGCCAGCAAAAGCGGGAGGGAATCCTACAATGAGCAGTTCTTC,CASKSGRESYNEQFF
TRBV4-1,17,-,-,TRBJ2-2,TGCGCCAGCAGCCAAAGGGCGTTGGTGACGAACACCGGGGAGCTGTTTTTT,CASSQRALVTNTGELFF
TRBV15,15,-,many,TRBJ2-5,TGTGCCACCAGCAGAAGTCGAGACAGACAAGAGACCCAGTACTTC,CATSRSRDRQETQYF
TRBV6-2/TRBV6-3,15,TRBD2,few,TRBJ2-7,TGTGCCAGCAGTCACCCCCAGCGGGGTTCCTACGAGCAGTACTTC,CASSHPQRGSYEQYF
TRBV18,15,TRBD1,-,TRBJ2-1,TGTGCCAGCTCGCTGAACAGGGGCTCCTACAATGAGCAGTTCTTC,CASSLNRGSYNEQFF